The clone carrying this T cell receptor (beta chain) was seen a single time. The sample comes from a study of blood T cells in healthy people across ages. The CDR3 runs to 15 residues. After removal of 10 bases from V and 2 bases from J, the junction contained 10 bases not matched to a gene. A second PCR of 7 to 11 cycles used a sample-barcoded 5' primer and a J-beta primer mix. TCRdb recomputed calls from the 5' RACE reads with MiXCR, one row per CDR3 protein. Among about 770,000 distinct CDR3 sequences, under 45% were seen once, and the ten largest hold 15% to 25%. Input material: blood. This clonotype was obtained from a man in his 60s in good health. This sequence joins TRBV12-3 or TRBV12-4 and TRBJ1-3; TRBD1 aligns across 8 bases. CDR3 residues: CANLNSGGPGNTIYF. The CDR3, as DNA: TGTGCCAACCTTAATTCAGGGGGCCCTGGAAACACCATATATTTT.